This TCR beta chain was retrieved from a study of vaccination and CD4 T cells after COVID-19 (dated by TCRdb to 2021 to 2024). Regarding the research as a whole: SARS-CoV-2 positivity had been established in the convalescent patients by nasal swab PCR, and mild disease was recorded in under ten of these patients and severe disease in one. The convalescent cohort comprised six males and four females, including two Hispanic individuals, seven Caucasians, two Asians and one multiracial person. Two doses of either the Pfizer-BioNTech BNT162b2 vaccine (n=8) or the Moderna mRNA-1273 vaccine (n=2) were administered to participants. Post-COVID blood samples from convalescent patients were collected a median of approximately 93 days after diagnosis, with a range of roughly 30 to 170 days. Post-vaccine blood samples were collected a median of about 69 days after the second vaccine dose, ranging from roughly 13 to 241 days. Overlapping spike peptide pools from SARS-CoV-2 and from the common cold coronaviruses HCoV-NL63, HCoV-OC43 and HCoV-229E were used as culture stimuli. In control cultures, a CEFX viral epitope pool was used as positive control, an HIV-1 Nef peptide pool was used as negative control, or no peptide was added. In approximately ten COVID-19 convalescent patients and a few infection-naive healthy vaccine recipients, the spike-specific CD4+ TCR repertoire before mRNA vaccination was compared with the repertoire after mRNA vaccination.

General conclusions and limits of the study: Of the vaccine-specific clones found in convalescent patients, nearly all (304 of 307) were mono-reactive for SARS-CoV-2 spike instead of being cross-reactive with common cold coronaviruses. Only a relatively small number of convalescent patients were included in the study, and early timepoints following natural infection were not analyzed. In convalescent patients, a median roughly 85% of post-vaccine SARS-CoV-2-reactive clones were detected only after vaccination, suggesting vaccine-specific priming. An increase in the median number of SARS-CoV-2-reactive clonotypes from 20 to 25 after infection to some 40 after vaccination was observed, but the change was not found to be significant.

Taken with the paper, the label for treatment or condition translates to: roughly 10-day PBMC culture with coronavirus spike peptide pools or control peptides (ViraFEST assay). The ViraFEST assay, used in the study, expanded antigen-specific T cells with peptide pools and then identified the expanded clonotypes through TCR sequencing. The positive SARS-CoV-2 PCR tests of the convalescent patients were dated from March to December 2020, before the Alpha, Beta and Delta variants emerged in the United States. Each well held two million PBMCs cultured with around 10 ug/ml peptide pools in IMDM containing approximately 5% human AB serum and around 10 IU/ml IL-2. Half of the culture medium was replaced with fresh IL-2-containing medium on days 3 and 7. CD4+ T cells were isolated after around ten days of culture through negative selection using the EasySep CD4+ T cell isolation kit. Ficoll-Paque Plus gradient centrifugation was used to isolate PBMCs from whole blood, and the isolated PBMCs were then either used fresh or cryopreserved at -140C. Culture conditions were generally each tested in triplicate wells.

Notes on this clonotype: Its target antigen remains unknown. No clone much larger than this one lies a single base away; base qualities are absent.

Library preparation was by PCR. DNA from cultured CD4+ T cells underwent TCR sequencing with the Oncomine TCR Beta short-read assay at the Johns Hopkins FTIC core. Genomic DNA was extracted from the cultured CD4+ T cells with the QIAamp micro DNA kit. The Oncomine TCR Beta libraries from cultured CD4+ T cells were pooled using unique dual indexes and then sequenced on an Illumina iSeq 100. The authors' pipeline ran thus. Non-productive sequences were filtered out, and CDR3s that did not start with C, did not end with F or W, or were shorter than 7 amino acids were discarded. The MANAFEST web application identified antigen-specific clonotypes by comparing peptide-stimulated wells against reference wells and other culture wells. Positive clones required FDR below 0.05, an odds ratio above 5, and productive frequency above 0.1% in at least two of three replicate wells. Cross-reactive clonotypes were defined as significantly expanded in both SARS-CoV-2 spike wells and at least one common cold coronavirus spike condition. Similarity between CDR3 sequences was evaluated in R version 3.6.1 using Levenshtein distances (stringdist) and unrooted phylogenetic trees (ape). The public reads were reanalyzed by TCRdb: fastp trimming at Q25, MiXCR alignment, in-frame beta chains only. Under each unique CDR3 protein, matching rows form one entry showing the most common genes and DNA. For this entry, the V and J calls and clone size follow TCRdb and not the study's own pipeline. For this sample there are over 4,500 distinct CDR3 sequences; under 50% appear just once. Jointly, the top ten make up around 20% of the sample.

Sequences SGHTA (CDR1) and FQGNSA (CDR2) are obtained from the germline V gene. Including the terminal cysteine and phenylalanine, the CDR3 comprises 16 residues. Just CDR3 DNA is preserved here, 48 bases in frame from base 1. Germline trimming amounts to 0 bases on V and 1 base on J, with 3 as the count of junction bases outside the gene matches. The TCR comes from a human donor who had recovered from COVID-19. Sequenced material: CD4+ T cells from blood, cultured in vitro. The rearrangement joined TRBV7-2 to TRBJ2-5, and 9 junction bases match TRBD2. The bases are TGTGCCAGCAGCTTAGCGGAAGCGGGGGGCCAAGAGACCCAGTACTTC. The translation is CASSLAEAGGQETQYF.